This T cell receptor (beta chain) was captured in a study of chemoradiotherapy in HPV16-positive cancers. About the research overall: Functional T-cell assays on a couple of HPV16-positive patients' cells defined candidate HPV-specific clones and common TCR motifs. Study results and caveats: Non-HPV-specific T cells did not expand in tumors during treatment, whereas candidate HPV-specific clones and E7-related motifs did. Functional assays defining HPV-specific T cells used only two HPV16-positive patients.

Comment on this clone: Its antigen is not identified.

The repertoire was sequenced with immunoSEQ multiplex PCR; TCRdb's copy has only in-frame clones and lacks some. The data show about 1,300 clones, with roughly 81% seen just once and roughly an eighth held by the top ten. J lost 6 bases, V lost 5 bases, and 10 bases had no gene match. The CDR3 totals 14 residues. Germline CDR1 SGHTA, CDR2 FQGTGA. Samples were taken several times over chemoradiotherapy. This receptor was identified in a human donor with HPV-associated anogenital cancer. The sequencing used tumor tissue, collected from a patient who underwent chemoradiotherapy. The J gene is TRBJ2-7, the V gene TRBV7-3; 7 nucleotides match TRBD1. CDR3: CASSRDSLTPEQYF. In nucleotides, the CDR3 is TGTGCCAGCAGCCGGGACAGCCTCACCCCCGAGCAGTACTTC.